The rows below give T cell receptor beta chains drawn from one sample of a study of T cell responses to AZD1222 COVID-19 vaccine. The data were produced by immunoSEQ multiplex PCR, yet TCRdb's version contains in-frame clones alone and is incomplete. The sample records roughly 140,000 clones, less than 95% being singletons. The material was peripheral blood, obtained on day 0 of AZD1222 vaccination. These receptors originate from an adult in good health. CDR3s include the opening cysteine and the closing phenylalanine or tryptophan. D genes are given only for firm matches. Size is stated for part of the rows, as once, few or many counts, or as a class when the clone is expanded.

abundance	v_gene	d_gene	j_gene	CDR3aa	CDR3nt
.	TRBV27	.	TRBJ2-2	CASSLDKANTGELFF	TGTGCCAGCAGTCTGGACAAAGCAAACACCGGGGAGCTGTTTTTT
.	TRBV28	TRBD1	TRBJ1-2	CASSLKKPGTGGGYTF	TGTGCCAGCAGTCTAAAAAAACCCGGGACAGGGGGTGGCTACACCTTC
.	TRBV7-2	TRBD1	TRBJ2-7	CASSSKRGGTGVHEQYF	TGTGCCAGCAGCTCAAAAAGGGGGGGGACAGGGGTCCACGAGCAGTACTTC
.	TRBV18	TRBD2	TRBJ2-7	CASSPAGELEQYF	TGTGCCAGCTCACCCGCGGGAGAACTCGAGCAGTACTTC
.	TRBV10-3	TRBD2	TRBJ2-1	CATGTSGVGNEQFF	TGTGCCACCGGGACTAGCGGGGTGGGGAATGAGCAGTTCTTC
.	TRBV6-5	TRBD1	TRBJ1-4	CASSSAGQSNEKLFF	TGTGCCAGCAGTTCCGCGGGACAGTCTAATGAAAAACTGTTTTTT
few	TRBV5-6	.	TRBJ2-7	CASSLIGAVYEQYF	TGTGCCAGCAGCTTGATAGGGGCCGTCTACGAGCAGTACTTC
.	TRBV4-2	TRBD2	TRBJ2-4	CASSEGLALAKNIQYF	TGTGCCAGCAGCGAGGGACTAGCCTTAGCCAAAAACATTCAGTACTTC
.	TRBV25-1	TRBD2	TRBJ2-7	CASSEAGGRGRYEQYF	TGTGCCAGCAGTGAGGCGGGAGGTCGGGGAAGATACGAGCAGTACTTC
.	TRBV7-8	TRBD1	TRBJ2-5	CASSPGTAQETQYF	TGTGCCAGCAGCCCAGGGACAGCCCAAGAGACCCAGTACTTC
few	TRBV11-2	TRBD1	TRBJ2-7	CASSLRTGVLHEQYF	TGTGCCAGCAGCCTACGGACAGGGGTACTCCACGAGCAGTACTTC
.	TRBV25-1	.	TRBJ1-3	CASSGPGPSGNTIYF	TGTGCCAGCAGTGGTCCGGGACCCAGTGGAAACACCATATATTTT
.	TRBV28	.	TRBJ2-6	CASSPVGIAGTSGANVLTF	TGTGCCAGCAGCCCCGTTGGGATCGCCGGCACCTCTGGGGCCAACGTCCTGACTTTC
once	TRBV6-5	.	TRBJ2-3	CASSYSEGDTQYF	TGTGCCAGCAGTTACTCCGAGGGAGATACGCAGTATTTT
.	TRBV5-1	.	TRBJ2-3	CASSLEVGPRPDTQYF	TGCGCCAGCAGCTTGGAAGTAGGACCAAGGCCAGATACGCAGTATTTT
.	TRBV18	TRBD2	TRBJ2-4	CASSRNPPSGGAKNIQYF	TGTGCCAGCTCACGAAACCCACCTAGCGGGGGAGCCAAAAACATTCAGTACTTC
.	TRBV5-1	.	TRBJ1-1	CASSLGTTGLYTEAFF	TGCGCCAGCAGCTTGGGAACTACAGGGCTGTACACTGAAGCTTTCTTT
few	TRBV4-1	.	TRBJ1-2	CASSSGTESLYGYTF	TGCGCCAGCAGCTCCGGGACGGAAAGTCTCTATGGCTACACCTTC
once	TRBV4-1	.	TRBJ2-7	CASSQVFLEEQYF	TGCGCCAGCAGCCAAGTGTTTCTGGAGGAGCAGTACTTC
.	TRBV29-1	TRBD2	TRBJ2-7	CSFRLAGDGEQYF	TGCAGCTTTAGACTAGCGGGAGATGGGGAGCAGTACTTC
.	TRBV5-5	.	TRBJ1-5	CASSQTAISNQPQHF	TGTGCCAGCAGTCAGACAGCGATTAGCAATCAGCCCCAGCATTTT
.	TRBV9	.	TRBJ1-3	CASRSSGNTIYF	TGTGCCAGCAGGTCTTCTGGAAACACCATATATTTT
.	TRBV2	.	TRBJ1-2	CASSSEGGFGGYTF	TGTGCCAGCAGTTCCGAAGGGGGGTTTGGAGGCTACACCTTC
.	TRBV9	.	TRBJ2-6	CASSVGHLSGANVLTF	TGTGCCAGCAGCGTAGGACATCTCTCTGGGGCCAACGTCCTGACTTTC
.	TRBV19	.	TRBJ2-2	CASSKGLVNTGELFF	TGTGCCAGTAGCAAGGGACTGGTGAACACCGGGGAGCTGTTTTTT
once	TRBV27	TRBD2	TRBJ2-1	CASSSGLAGREGEQFF	TGTGCCAGCAGTTCGGGACTAGCGGGACGTGAAGGTGAGCAGTTCTTC
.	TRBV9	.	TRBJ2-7	CASSAPRDLGACYLYEQYF	TGTGCCAGCAGCGCCCCCCGGGACTTGGGCGCGTGCTACCTCTACGAGCAGTACTTC
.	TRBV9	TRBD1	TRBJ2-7	CASSTTGAYEQYF	TGTGCCAGCAGCACTACAGGGGCCTACGAGCAGTACTTC
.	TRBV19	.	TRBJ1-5	CASTPRPGESNQPQHF	TGTGCCAGTACCCCACGGCCCGGGGAAAGCAATCAGCCCCAGCATTTT
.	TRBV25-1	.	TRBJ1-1	CASSERATEAFF	TGTGCCAGCAGTGAGCGTGCCACTGAAGCTTTCTTT
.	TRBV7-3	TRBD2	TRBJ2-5	CASSLTHIAGAGETQYF	TGTGCCAGCAGCCTTACACATATAGCGGGAGCAGGGGAGACCCAGTACTTC
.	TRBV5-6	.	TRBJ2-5	CASSLEAGETQYF	TGTGCCAGCAGCTTGGAGGCCGGTGAGACCCAGTACTTC
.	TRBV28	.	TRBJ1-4	CASGPTPATNEKLFF	TGTGCCAGCGGCCCGACCCCTGCAACTAATGAAAAACTGTTTTTT
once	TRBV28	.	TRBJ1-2	CASSLLGGINYGYTF	TGTGCCAGCAGTTTATTGGGGGGCATTAACTATGGCTACACCTTC
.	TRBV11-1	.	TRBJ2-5	CASSFGETQYF	TGTGCCAGCAGCTTTGGTGAGACCCAGTACTTC
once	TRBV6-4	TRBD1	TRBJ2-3	CASSDADRGDTDTQYF	TGTGCCAGCAGTGACGCGGACAGGGGGGATACAGATACGCAGTATTTT
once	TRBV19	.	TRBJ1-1	CASKHSLNTEAFF	TGTGCCAGCAAACATAGCCTGAACACTGAAGCTTTCTTT
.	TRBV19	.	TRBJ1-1	CASSQGPREAFF	TGTGCCAGTAGTCAGGGACCGCGTGAAGCTTTCTTT
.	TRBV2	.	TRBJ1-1	CASQSHTEAFF	TGTGCCAGTCAAAGTCACACTGAAGCTTTCTTT
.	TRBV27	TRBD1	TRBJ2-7	CASSLDHRGTYEQYF	TGTGCCAGCAGTTTAGATCACAGGGGGACCTACGAGCAGTACTTC
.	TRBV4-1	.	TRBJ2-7	CASSLRDTLSCEQYF	TGCGCCAGCAGTCTCCGGGACACGCTTTCCTGCGAGCAGTACTTC
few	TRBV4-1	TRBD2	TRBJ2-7	CASSQGLAGVGYEQYF	TGCGCCAGCAGCCAGGGACTAGCGGGAGTTGGGTACGAGCAGTACTTC
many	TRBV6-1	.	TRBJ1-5	CASSEGREFNQPQHF	TGTGCCAGCAGTGAGGGACGGGAATTCAATCAGCCCCAGCATTTT
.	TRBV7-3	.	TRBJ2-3	CASSLGSGRSDTQYF	TGTGCCAGCAGCCTAGGGTCTGGTAGATCAGATACGCAGTATTTT
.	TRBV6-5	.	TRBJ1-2	CASSWGRLDNYGYTF	TGTGCCAGCAGTTGGGGCAGATTGGATAACTATGGCTACACCTTC
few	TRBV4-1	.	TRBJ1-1	CASSQWVGTEAFF	TGCGCCAGCAGCCAGTGGGTCGGCACTGAAGCTTTCTTT
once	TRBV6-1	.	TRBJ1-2	CASTVQGSGGYTF	TGTGCCAGCACCGTACAGGGCTCCGGAGGCTACACCTTC
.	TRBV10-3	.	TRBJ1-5	CAISESAGPASNQPQHF	TGTGCCATCAGTGAGTCGGCCGGGCCGGCCAGCAATCAGCCCCAGCATTTT
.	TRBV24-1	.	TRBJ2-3	CATSDPGRDTQYF	TGTGCCACCAGTGACCCAGGGAGGGATACGCAGTATTTT
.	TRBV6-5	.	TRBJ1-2	CASSTTVLYGYTF	TGTGCCAGCAGTACGACAGTTCTCTATGGCTACACCTTC
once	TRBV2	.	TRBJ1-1	CARATNFMNTEAFF	TGTGCCAGAGCCACGAATTTCATGAACACTGAAGCTTTCTTT
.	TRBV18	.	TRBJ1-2	CASPIWGSGYGYTF	TGTGCCAGCCCCATATGGGGCTCTGGCTATGGCTACACCTTC